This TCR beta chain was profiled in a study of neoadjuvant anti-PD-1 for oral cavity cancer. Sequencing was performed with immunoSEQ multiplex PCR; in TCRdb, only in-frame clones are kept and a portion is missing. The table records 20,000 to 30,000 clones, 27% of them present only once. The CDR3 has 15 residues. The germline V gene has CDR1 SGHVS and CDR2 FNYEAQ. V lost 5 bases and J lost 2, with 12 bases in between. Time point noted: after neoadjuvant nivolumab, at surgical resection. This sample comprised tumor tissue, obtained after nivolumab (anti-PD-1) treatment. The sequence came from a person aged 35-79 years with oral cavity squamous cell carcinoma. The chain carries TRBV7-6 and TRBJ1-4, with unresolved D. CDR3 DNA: TGTGCCAGCAGCCTAACGAGGGTTACTAATGAAAAACTGTTTTTT. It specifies CASSLTRVTNEKLFF.